This is a list of T cell receptor beta chains from one sample in a study of Ad26.COV2.S vaccination and SARS-CoV-2 variants. Profiling relied on immunoSEQ multiplex PCR, and the TCRdb table lists in-frame clones only, not all of them. The profile shows 500,000 or so clones, roughly nine tenths of them singletons. The sample consisted of peripheral blood, taken in a trial of Ad26.COV2.S vaccine versus placebo. These receptors all come from a person aged 18-65 years who received the Ad26.COV2.S COVID-19 vaccine or a placebo. The CDR3 runs from the conserved cysteine through the conserved F or W. Fields, in order: V gene, clone size, J gene, D gene, CDR3 protein, CDR3 DNA. D genes are given only for firm matches. The size field is filled for only some rows; it gives once, few, many or a size class.

>TRBV29-1|-|TRBJ2-5|-
CSVGAGWETQYF
TGCAGCGTTGGCGCGGGGTGGGAGACCCAGTACTTC
>TRBV7-8|-|TRBJ2-5|TRBD1
CASSQYRDRQQETQYF
TGTGCCAGCAGCCAGTACCGGGACAGGCAACAAGAGACCCAGTACTTC
>TRBV9|-|TRBJ2-1|-
CASSVRGQHMWDEQFF
TGTGCCAGCAGCGTGCGGGGACAGCATATGTGGGATGAGCAGTTCTTC
>TRBV30|-|TRBJ1-1|-
CAWTTFFNTEAFF
TGTGCCTGGACCACCTTTTTCAACACTGAAGCTTTCTTT
>TRBV9|-|TRBJ2-2|-
CASRQQGLGNGELFF
TGTGCCAGCAGACAACAGGGACTCGGAAACGGGGAGCTGTTTTTT
>TRBV6-5|-|TRBJ1-2|-
CASTGGGRLYGYTF
TGTGCCAGCACCGGAGGAGGCAGGCTCTATGGCTACACCTTC
>TRBV7-9|-|TRBJ1-5|-
CASSQGPISNQPQHF
TGTGCCAGCAGCCAGGGACCGATTAGCAATCAGCCCCAGCATTTT
>TRBV10-3|-|TRBJ2-7|TRBD2
CAISESRLAGRVGGEQYF
TGTGCCATCAGTGAGTCAAGACTAGCGGGCCGAGTAGGGGGCGAGCAGTACTTC
>TRBV29-1|-|TRBJ1-3|-
CSVEEDSGNTIYF
TGCAGCGTTGAAGAGGACAGCGGAAACACCATATATTTT
>TRBV19|-|TRBJ1-1|-
CASSPGIGRYDLTTILNTEAFF
TGTGCCAGTAGTCCCGGGATCGGCCGCTATGATTTAACTACTATTCTGAACACTGAAGCTTTCTTT
>TRBV11-2|-|TRBJ2-2|-
CASSLGGQRELFF
TGTGCCAGCAGCTTAGGAGGACAGCGGGAGCTGTTTTTT
>TRBV27|-|TRBJ1-2|-
CASSSYSGPHGYTF
TGTGCCAGCAGTTCTTACTCGGGGCCCCATGGCTACACCTTC
>TRBV4-3|-|TRBJ2-1|-
CASSQVKGWYEQFF
TGCGCCAGCAGCCAAGTTAAAGGGTGGTATGAGCAGTTCTTC
>TRBV5-1|-|TRBJ1-4|-
CASSRQYNEKLFF
TGCGCCAGCAGCCGACAGTATAATGAAAAACTGTTTTTT
>TRBV15|-|TRBJ1-5|TRBD1
CATGGTGGRQPQHF
TGTGCCACCGGAGGAACAGGGGGCCGTCAGCCCCAGCATTTT
>TRBV4-1|-|TRBJ2-7|-
CASSRFGGQSSSYEQYF
TGCGCCAGCAGCCGATTTGGTGGGCAGTCAAGCTCCTACGAGCAGTACTTC
>TRBV12-3/TRBV12-4|-|TRBJ2-3|-
CASSPGTDTQYF
TGTGCCAGCAGCCCAGGAACAGATACGCAGTATTTT
>TRBV7-9|-|TRBJ2-2|TRBD1
CAGTMDREYTGELFF
TGTGCCGGTACCATGGACAGGGAATACACCGGGGAGCTGTTTTTT
>TRBV7-7|once|TRBJ2-3|-
CASSPAGGTDTQYF
TGTGCTAGCAGCCCCGCTGGAGGCACAGATACGCAGTATTTT
>TRBV7-9|-|TRBJ2-3|-
CASSLSAALRGDTQYF
TGTGCCAGCAGCTTATCAGCGGCCCTGCGGGGAGATACGCAGTATTTT
>TRBV4-2|-|TRBJ2-5|TRBD1
CASSQATISRGETQYF
TGTGCCAGCAGCCAAGCAACTATTAGCAGGGGGGAGACCCAGTACTTC
>TRBV5-1|-|TRBJ1-1|TRBD1
CASSSGTGHSQSEAFF
TGCGCCAGCAGCAGCGGGACAGGGCATTCCCAGTCTGAAGCTTTCTTT
>TRBV19|-|TRBJ1-5|-
CASSIFNADGNQPQHF
TGTGCCAGTAGCATATTTAACGCCGACGGTAACCAGCCCCAGCATTTT
>TRBV6-1|-|TRBJ1-3|TRBD1
CASSEFTGVSGNTIYF
TGTGCCAGCAGTGAATTTACAGGGGTATCTGGAAACACCATATATTTT
>TRBV7-2|-|TRBJ2-1|-
CASSTNSYNEQFF
TGTGCCAGCAGCACAAACTCCTACAATGAGCAGTTCTTC
>TRBV4-3|few|TRBJ2-7|TRBD2
CASSQARSGTSGYEQYF
TGCGCCAGCAGCCAAGCAAGATCGGGGACTAGCGGGTACGAGCAGTACTTC
>TRBV7-8|-|TRBJ1-1|-
CASSVRVLGTEAFF
TGTGCCAGCAGCGTAAGGGTTCTTGGGACTGAAGCTTTCTTT
>TRBV25-1|-|TRBJ2-6|-
CASSHRAGTGANVLTF
TGTGCCAGCAGTCACAGGGCTGGAACTGGGGCCAACGTCCTGACTTTC
>TRBV2|-|TRBJ2-3|-
CASSRSNRAGGTDTQYF
TGTGCCAGCAGCCGATCTAACAGGGCGGGAGGCACAGATACGCAGTATTTT
>TRBV9|-|TRBJ2-1|-
CASSAGVGWSEQFF
TGTGCCAGCAGCGCGGGAGTGGGCTGGAGTGAGCAGTTCTTC
>TRBV6-5|-|TRBJ1-4|-
CACRMSNNEKLFF
TGTGCCTGCCGTATGTCGAATAATGAAAAACTGTTTTTT
>TRBV4-2|-|TRBJ2-1|-
CASSQDSGRGDEQFF
TGTGCCAGCAGCCAAGATTCGGGCAGGGGAGATGAGCAGTTCTTC
>TRBV27|-|TRBJ1-2|-
CASSHGSYGYTF
TGTGCCAGCAGTCACGGATCCTATGGCTACACCTTC
>TRBV5-1|-|TRBJ1-1|-
CASSSFGREAFF
TGCGCCAGCAGCTCCTTTGGACGGGAAGCTTTCTTT
>TRBV30|few|TRBJ1-5|-
CAWRATGLSNQPQHF
TGTGCCTGGAGGGCTACAGGACTATCCAATCAGCCCCAGCATTTT
>TRBV9|-|TRBJ1-2|TRBD1
CASSPAPQGVSGYTF
TGTGCCAGCAGCCCAGCTCCTCAGGGGGTTAGTGGCTACACCTTC
>TRBV6-6|-|TRBJ1-1|TRBD1
CATYLGTGGFTEAFF
TGTGCCACCTACCTCGGGACAGGGGGTTTCACTGAAGCTTTCTTT
>TRBV4-1|-|TRBJ1-1|-
CASSRPGAIWGAFF
TGCGCCAGCAGTCGGCCGGGAGCCATTTGGGGAGCTTTCTTT
>TRBV3-1/TRBV3-2|-|TRBJ1-2|-
CASSREGGYGYTF
TGTGCCAGCAGCCGAGAGGGGGGCTATGGCTACACCTTC
>TRBV3-1/TRBV3-2|-|TRBJ2-4|-
CASSQSSGPRWDIQYF
TGTGCCAGCAGCCAAAGTTCGGGACCCCGTTGGGACATTCAGTACTTC
>TRBV19|-|TRBJ1-2|-
CASSLWREDGYTF
TGTGCCAGTAGTCTGTGGAGGGAGGATGGCTACACCTTC
>TRBV6-2/TRBV6-3|-|TRBJ1-1|-
CASSYSYTEAFF
TGTGCCAGCAGTTACTCGTACACTGAAGCTTTCTTT
>TRBV7-2|-|TRBJ2-2|TRBD1
CASSRQGTAGELFF
TGTGCCAGCAGTAGACAGGGGACAGCCGGGGAGCTGTTTTTT
>TRBV18|-|TRBJ1-3|-
CASSPGVPSSGNTIYF
TGTGCCAGCTCACCGGGCGTCCCCAGCTCTGGAAACACCATATATTTT
>TRBV9|-|TRBJ2-2|TRBD1
CTSSVRQGTGELFF
TGTACCAGCAGCGTCCGACAGGGGACCGGGGAGCTGTTTTTT
>TRBV10-3|-|TRBJ1-2|-
CAISDPQIRVYGYTF
TGTGCCATCAGTGACCCCCAAATAAGGGTGTATGGCTACACCTTC
>TRBV7-2|-|TRBJ1-2|-
CASSLVGVGGYTF
TGTGCCAGCAGCTTAGTGGGGGTAGGGGGCTACACCTTC
>TRBV5-1|-|TRBJ2-1|TRBD1
CASSWNDRVTYNEQFF
TGCGCCAGCAGCTGGAACGACAGGGTAACCTACAATGAGCAGTTCTTC
>TRBV18|-|TRBJ2-3|TRBD1
CASSRTGAPWDTQYF
TGTGCCAGCTCACGTACAGGGGCTCCGTGGGATACGCAGTATTTT
>TRBV5-4|-|TRBJ2-1|TRBD2
CASSPDPTSGSYNEQFF
TGTGCCAGCAGCCCGGACCCCACGAGCGGGAGTTACAATGAGCAGTTCTTC
>TRBV10-1|-|TRBJ2-5|-
CASSRETQYF
TGCGCCAGCAGTCGGGAGACCCAGTACTTC
>TRBV5-1|-|TRBJ1-4|-
CASSLGRSGGEKLFF
TGCGCCAGCAGCTTGGGACGGTCTGGGGGGGAAAAACTGTTTTTT